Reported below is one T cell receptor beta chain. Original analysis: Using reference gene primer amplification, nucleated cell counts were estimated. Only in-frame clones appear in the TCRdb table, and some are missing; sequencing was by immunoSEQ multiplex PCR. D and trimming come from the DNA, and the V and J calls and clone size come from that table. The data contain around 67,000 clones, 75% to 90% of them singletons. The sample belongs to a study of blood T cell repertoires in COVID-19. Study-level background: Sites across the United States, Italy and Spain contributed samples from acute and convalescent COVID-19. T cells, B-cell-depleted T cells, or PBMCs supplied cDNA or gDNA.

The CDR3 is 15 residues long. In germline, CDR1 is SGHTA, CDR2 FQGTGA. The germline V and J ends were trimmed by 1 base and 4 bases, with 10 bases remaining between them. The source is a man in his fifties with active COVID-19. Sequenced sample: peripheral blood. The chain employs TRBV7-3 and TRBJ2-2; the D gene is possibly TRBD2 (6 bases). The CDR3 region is CASSLMGGRTGELFF. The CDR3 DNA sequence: TGTGCCAGCAGCTTAATGGGGGGACGCACCGGGGAGCTGTTTTTT.